These 6 T cell receptor beta chains share one sample of origin, sequenced in a study of cytomegalovirus exposure and HLA in healthy donors. PCR used 60 Vbeta primers and 13 Jbeta primers. The table came from immunoSEQ multiplex PCR; TCRdb's copy has only in-frame clones and leaves some out. The repertoire holds roughly 120,000 clones, with around 77% as singletons. Sequencing input: PBMCs. These receptors were taken from a man between 18 and 29 years old in good health and CMV-seropositive.

This clone was observed a few times. The chain recombines TRBV5-1 with TRBJ2-4, with a tentative D call TRBD2 (5 bases). The CDR3 totals 14 residues. Trimming removed 0 bases at V and 8 bases at J, with 12 bases between. Germline values: CDR1 SGHRS, CDR2 YFSETQ. CDR3 nucleotide sequence: TGCGCCAGCAGCTTGGTTCCAAACGGGGACATTCAGTACTTC. It is translated as CASSLVPNGDIQYF.

The V gene is TRBV1, the J gene TRBJ2-7; the D call of TRBD2 is as the table states it, not checked on the DNA. TRBV1 is recorded as a pseudogene. The CDR3 sequence is 19 residues long. CDR3 loop: CTSSQDHGTSGGACYEQYF. The CDR3 DNA reads TGCACCAGCAGCCAAGATCACGGGACTAGCGGGGGGGCTTGCTACGAGCAGTACTTC.

V usage is TRBV11-2 and J usage is TRBJ1-6; TRBD1 aligns across 8 bases. This CDR3 is built from 19 residues. The trim removed 0 bases at V and 0 bases at J, leaving 7 bases unmatched. The V gene's germline CDR1 is SGHAT and CDR2 FQNNGV. The CDR3 spells CASSLENRGLSSYNSPLHF. The CDR3 DNA sequence: TGTGCCAGCAGCTTAGAAAACAGGGGGTTGAGCTCCTATAATTCACCCCTCCACTTT.

The gene calls are TRBV11-3 and TRBJ2-2; TRBD2 is a possible D gene (7 bases). The V end was cut by 5 bases, the J end by 6 bases, with 13 bases between. The CDR3 sequence is 14 residues long. In germline, CDR1 is SGHNT, CDR2 YENEEA. DNA for the CDR3: TGTGCCAGCAGCCAGGGGAGGGCGGCCGGGGAGCTGTTTTTT. Protein product: CASSQGRAAGELFF.

The chain couples TRBV7-9 to TRBJ2-4, with 7 nucleotides matching TRBD1. Germline V gives CDR1 SEHNR, CDR2 FQNEAQ (reference sequence). V shed 1 base and J 0 bases; nucleotides not matched to a gene: 6. CDR3 size: 17 residues. CDR3 residues: CASSLVGQDVAKNIQYF. The CDR3 DNA sequence: TGTGCCAGCAGCTTAGTTGGACAGGACGTAGCCAAAAACATTCAGTACTTC.

This chain joins TRBV7-8 and TRBJ2-1, with D unresolved. The CDR3 covers 16 residues. V was trimmed by 5 bases and J by 0 bases, leaving 14 bases between them. The germline V gene encodes CDR1 SGHVS and CDR2 FQNEAQ. The CDR3 DNA reads as TGTGCCAGCAGCCCACTCGCGCCGAGCTCCTACAATGAGCAGTTCTTC. Translated, it gives CASSPLAPSSYNEQFF.